Sequencing of this T cell receptor (beta chain) was carried out in a study of cytomegalovirus exposure and HLA in healthy donors. Overall study context: Early release data held 80 million to 100 million unique TCRs from HLA-typed donors.

This PCR relied on a set of 60 Vbeta primers and 13 Jbeta primers. TCRdb's copy holds only in-frame clones and misses some; the assay was immunoSEQ multiplex PCR. Here the sample spans about 98,000 clones, 74% being singletons. Source material: PBMCs. The receptor was isolated from a male donor in good health and CMV-seronegative.

This CDR3 is CASSYSAAGGTYEQYF. CDR3 bases: TGTGCCAGCAGTTACTCAGCGGCGGGAGGGACCTACGAGCAGTACTTC. The chain recombines TRBV6-5 with TRBJ2-7; the match to TRBD2 covers 9 bases. With 0 bases clipped from V and 2 bases from J, the junction kept 5 bases outside the gene matches. The V gene's germline CDR1 is MNHEY and CDR2 SVGAGI. There are 16 residues in the CDR3.